The sequence of this T cell receptor beta chain was determined in a study of blood T cell repertoires in COVID-19. This CDR3 contains 15 residues. The V and J ends lost 5 bases and 5 bases respectively, with 15 bases between them. The germline CDR1 and CDR2 sequences are SEHNR and FQNEAQ (reference sequence). Concerning this clone: The same CDR3 is also encoded by other DNA sequences in this sample.

Here immunoSEQ multiplex PCR was the method, and the copy in TCRdb shows in-frame clones only, minus some. This repertoire shows roughly 150,000 clones, approximately 88% found once; its top ten account for about 4.7%. Specimen: peripheral blood. The clonotype was recovered from a human donor in a cohort sampled during active COVID-19. V and J are TRBV7-9 and TRBJ1-4; no firm D call. DNA for the CDR3: TGTGCCAGCAGCCCCCCCGGCAGAGGAAATGAAAAACTGTTTTTT. It specifies CASSPPGRGNEKLFF.